A single T cell receptor beta chain is shown here with its context. The specificity of this receptor is unknown. Per-base quality was not reported, and no clone a single base away is much larger than it. This entry is derived from a study of cytomegalovirus exposure and HLA in healthy donors (dated 2017 in TCRdb). The study in broad terms: According to an earlier analysis of several hundred of the donors, about 179 million T cells yielded 117 million unique TCR beta sequences and less than 300 Gb of sequence data. An early release that covered some 640 HLA-typed donors contained around 330 gigabases of sequencing data and 85 million to 100 million unique TCR sequences. Among the roughly 400 genotyped donors, approximately 82% belonged to the genetic ancestry cluster associated with self-reported Caucasian donors. The study aimed to test whether signatures of past pathogen exposure could be identified by cataloging public T cell receptors. The study used immunosequencing to profile the T cell repertoires of about 670 subjects and linked those repertoires to cytomegalovirus serostatus. In addition to the first cohort of around 670 subjects, a separate validation cohort of about 120 different subjects was used. To predict cytomegalovirus infection status, the study combined high-throughput TCR immunosequencing, statistical association of individual TCRs with disease status, and machine learning. To study patterns of TCR occurrence, a later analysis re-analyzed previously published TCR beta repertoires from hundreds of donors and added high-resolution HLA genotyping. Rather than drawing on any new phenotypic data, the later analysis identified candidate immune exposures from TCR beta sequences and the way those sequences occurred across donors. In an earlier analysis of a few hundred of the donors, high-throughput TCR beta sequencing was used to judge whether each TCR beta V gene segment behaved as functional or pseudogenic. Donor age, sex, ethnicity and CMV serostatus were collected together with the repertoire data. A later genetic analysis took genome-wide SNP genotypes for 398 of the 666 donors and used that subset as a discovery cohort. All discovery cohort repertoires had been generated using a single sequencing platform. Class I and class II HLA loci were covered by the typing at four-digit resolution. Typing coverage differed by locus: A, B, C, DRB1 and DQB1 were typed in roughly 620-630 donors, DQA1 in 522, DPA1 in around 600, and DPB1 in just under 480. Roughly five DR-DQ haplotypes were handled as single units for association and clustering because linkage in the cohort was strong. On average, roughly 200,000 unique TCR beta nucleotide sequences were sequenced per donor among about 400 genotyped donors of the cohort, with roughly 18% of those sequences being non-productive. Findings and caveats that apply to the study as a whole: Strong co-occurrence of HLA alleles, especially DR and DQ, made assigning TCR associations to individual alleles difficult. The classifier was reported to diagnose cytomegalovirus status with high specificity and sensitivity in both the original cohort and the validation cohort. A few of the identified cytomegalovirus-associated TCR beta chains were confirmed in vitro to be specific for cytomegalovirus antigens. A later analysis associated roughly 17,000 TCR beta sequences with specific HLA alleles at a false discovery rate of 0.05. According to the authors, the approach could potentially be generalized to other disease states and immunological phenotypes. Broadly in line with IMGT annotations, most TCR beta V segments showed up in productive rearrangements about 87% or about 30% of the time in an earlier analysis of roughly 590 of the donors. In a later analysis, most CMV-associated TCR beta chains were found to appear HLA-restricted, with HLA associations seemingly driven largely by CMV exposure. Roughly uniform sequencing depth across donors was assumed in presence/absence analyses, although this assumption may not hold. Some IMGT-functional V segments, including TRBV6-2 and TRBV6-3, could not be told apart with the 87-base-pair reads, so those segments were excluded. In a later analysis, several top co-occurrence clusters were reported to appear linked to parvovirus B19, influenza, CMV and Epstein-Barr virus. In a later analysis, TCR association rates were found to vary across HLA loci, with the most associated TCRs seen for DRB1 alleles and the fewest for HLA-C alleles. Most TCR sequences were observed very rarely across donors, whereas some public TCRs were present in many individuals. Because HLA typing was missing for some donors at each locus, association tests included only the typed subset. CMV serostatus was the only immune exposure information available for the cohort. An association between a missense DCLRE1C variant and V-gene and J-gene trimming of TCR beta chains was found in a later genetic analysis and replicated in an independent cohort. This cohort had only TCR beta chains sequenced, and the lack of alpha or paired-chain data limited which features could be detected. The earlier analysis of nearly 600 of the donors excluded approximately 15 rarely observed V segments, including chromosome 9 orphons, because counts were too low. A further reported finding was that TCR beta sequences accurately predicted the HLA-A and HLA-B alleles for most subjects in the first cohort. A group of highly shared sequence variants was considered likely to be a technical artifact of the sequencing pipeline. Linkage disequilibrium might explain the correlated functional status among segregating V segments, but an unknown experimental factor could not be excluded. In a later genetic analysis, fewer N-insertions in productive TCRs were reported among donors in an Asian-associated ancestry cluster than the approximately 710-donor mean. The study gave a list of around 170 TCR beta chains associated with cytomegalovirus. In a later analysis, HLA-associated TCR beta chains showed more clonal expansion and lower generation probabilities than non-associated chains that were equally common.

In total, more than 500 healthy bone marrow donors made up the cohort. At the time of sampling, all cohort members were nominally healthy, though unrecorded immune exposures were likely present. The donor tested CMV seropositive, placing the donor among the roughly 300 seropositive members of the cohort. A peripheral blood sample was collected from each donor, and TCR beta sequencing was performed on peripheral blood mononuclear cells. The Qiagen DNeasy Blood Extraction Kit was used to extract genomic DNA from the blood cell samples. V lost 6 bases and J lost 0 bases, and the count of bases not matched to a germline gene is 1. From a lookup of the germline V gene, CDR1 and CDR2 are MNHEY and SVGAGI. Spanning cysteine to phenylalanine, the CDR3 consists of 14 amino acids. This entry keeps only the CDR3 DNA: 42 bases, framed from base 1. Library prep was done by the immunoSEQ multiplex PCR assay. For the multiplex PCR, a mixture combining 60 forward primers for TCR Vbeta segments and 13 reverse primers for TCR Jbeta segments was used. A multiplex PCR assay on genomic DNA amplified the CDR3 region of rearranged TCR beta genes. On the Illumina HiSeq System, the amplified TCR beta libraries were sequenced as 87-base-pair reads. As for the authors' bioinformatics: A later analysis tallied 80 million to 95 million unique TCR beta chains across the 550 to 850 repertoires, and about 10 million of those chains were shared by two or more donors. A nearest-neighbor algorithm error-corrected the raw reads and collapsed the reads into unique sequences, merging closely related sequences to remove PCR and sequencing errors. Alignment of CDR3 sequences to IMGT reference sequences was used to assign V, D and J gene segments. For a sequence to be retained, a match of at least six nucleotides to both a V gene segment and a J gene segment was required. A rearrangement was called productive if the CDR3 had no stop codons and remained in frame with V and J, and every other rearrangement was called non-productive. Following IMGT convention, CDR3 was defined as the stretch from the second conserved V-encoded cysteine to the conserved J-encoded phenylalanine. The earlier analysis of about 530 of the donors excluded any sequence lacking an unambiguous match to a single V gene segment. An earlier analysis of fewer than 750 of the donors called V segments functional above 56.7% productive rearrangements and segregating when the between-donor standard deviation exceeded 5%. A statistical classification framework was built to diagnose cytomegalovirus status from the catalog of TCR beta chain sequences. In a later analysis, V and J genes were assigned by comparing TCR nucleotide sequences against IMGT/GENE-DB human TR gene sequences. In a later analysis, CDR3 sequences and most-parsimonious VDJ recombination scenarios were assigned using the TCRdist pipeline. A later analysis defined each TCR beta chain by its CDR3 amino acid sequence plus V-gene family, and excluded reads lacking a unique V-gene family. A later analysis removed several hundred highly shared, low-generation-probability nucleotide sequences to deal with suspected cross-contamination and a sequencing artifact. In a later analysis, a clonal expansion index was calculated for each public chain from normalized within-repertoire ranks of inferred template counts. A later analysis computed generation probabilities with a VDJ recombination model fitted to out-of-frame rearrangements, and checked the results against IGoR. In a later analysis, hypergeometric tests were used to score TCR-TCR, TCR-HLA and TCR-CMV co-occurrence, with a repertoire-size bias correction applied to TCR pairs. To estimate false discovery rates, a later analysis permuted the HLA or CMV assignments 20 times. In a later analysis, co-occurring TCRs were grouped using DBSCAN, and TCRdist sequence similarity was added for clustering within HLA-allele-positive subsets. Repertoires with fewer than 30,000 or more than 120,000 public chains, plus five repertoires with anomalous nucleotide sharing, were excluded from co-occurrence clustering. The clones in this table, taken by TCRdb from immuneACCESS, are in-frame only. Not every clone is retained; where verified, under half of the shortfall comes from an unresolved V gene, and the cause of the rest is unknown. Clone size and V and J calls were adopted from that table, with D and trimming inferred from the DNA. The sample table holds roughly 110,000 clones, of which about 70% were seen once. 5% to 7% of the sample rests with the top ten.

Input material: PBMCs. This chain joins TRBV6-5 to TRBJ1-1, with TRBD1 identical over 10 junction bases. This sequence was found in a woman in her forties or fifties in good health and CMV-seropositive. The CDR3 loop reads CASRTGGLNTEAFF. The DNA sequence is TGTGCCAGCAGGACAGGGGGCCTGAACACTGAAGCTTTCTTT.